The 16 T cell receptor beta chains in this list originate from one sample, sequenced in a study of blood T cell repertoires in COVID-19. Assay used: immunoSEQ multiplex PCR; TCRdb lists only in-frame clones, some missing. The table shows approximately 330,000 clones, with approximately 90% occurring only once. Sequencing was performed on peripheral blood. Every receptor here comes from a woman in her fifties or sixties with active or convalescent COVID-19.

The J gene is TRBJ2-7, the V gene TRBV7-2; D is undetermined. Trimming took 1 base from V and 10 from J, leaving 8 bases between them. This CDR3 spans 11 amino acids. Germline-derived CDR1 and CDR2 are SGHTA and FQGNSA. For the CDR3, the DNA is TGTGCCAGCAGCTTAGTGGGCAGACAGTACTTC. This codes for CASSLVGRQYF.

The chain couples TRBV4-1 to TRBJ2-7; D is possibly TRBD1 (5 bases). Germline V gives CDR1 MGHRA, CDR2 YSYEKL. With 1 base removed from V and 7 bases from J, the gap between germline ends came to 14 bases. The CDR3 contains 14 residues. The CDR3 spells CASSQGVSQGEQYF. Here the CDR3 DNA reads TGCGCCAGCAGCCAAGGGGTGTCCCAGGGAGAGCAGTACTTC.

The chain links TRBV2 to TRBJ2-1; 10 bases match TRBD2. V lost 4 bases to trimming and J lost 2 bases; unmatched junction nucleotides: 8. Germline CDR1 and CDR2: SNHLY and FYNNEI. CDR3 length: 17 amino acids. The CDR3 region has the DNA TGTGCCAGCAGTGTTTTGCCTAGCGGGAGTCCCTACAATGAGCAGTTCTTC. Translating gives CASSVLPSGSPYNEQFF.

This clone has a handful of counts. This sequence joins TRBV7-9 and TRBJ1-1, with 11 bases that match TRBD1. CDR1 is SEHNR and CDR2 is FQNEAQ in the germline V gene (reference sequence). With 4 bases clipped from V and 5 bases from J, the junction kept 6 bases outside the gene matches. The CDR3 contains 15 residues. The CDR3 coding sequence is TGTGCCAGCAGCTCTCGGACAGGGGGCCCAACTGAAGCTTTCTTT. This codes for CASSSRTGGPTEAFF. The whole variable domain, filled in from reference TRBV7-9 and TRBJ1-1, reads DTGVSQNPRHKITKRGQNVTFRCDPISEHNRLYWYRQTLGQGPEFLTYFQNEAQLEKSRLLSDRFSAERPKGSFSTLEIQRTEQGDSAMYLCASSSRTGGPTEAFFGQGTRLTVV.

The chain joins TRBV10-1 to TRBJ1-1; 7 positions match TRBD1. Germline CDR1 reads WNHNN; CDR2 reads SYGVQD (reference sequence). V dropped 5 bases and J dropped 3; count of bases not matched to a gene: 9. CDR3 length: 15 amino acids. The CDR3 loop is CASSPKTGSDTEAFF. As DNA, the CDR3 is TGCGCCAGCAGTCCAAAGACAGGGTCGGACACTGAAGCTTTCTTT.

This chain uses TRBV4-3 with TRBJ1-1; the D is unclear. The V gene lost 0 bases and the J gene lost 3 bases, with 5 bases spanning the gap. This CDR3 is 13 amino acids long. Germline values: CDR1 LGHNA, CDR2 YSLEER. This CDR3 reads CASSQDSDTEAFF. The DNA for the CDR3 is TGCGCCAGCAGCCAAGATAGTGACACTGAAGCTTTCTTT.

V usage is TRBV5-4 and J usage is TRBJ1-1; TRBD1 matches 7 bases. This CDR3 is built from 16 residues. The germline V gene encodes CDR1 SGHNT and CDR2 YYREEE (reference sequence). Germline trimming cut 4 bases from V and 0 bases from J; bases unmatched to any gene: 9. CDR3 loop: CASSPTGVLMNTEAFF. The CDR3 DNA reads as TGTGCCAGCAGCCCTACAGGGGTCTTGATGAACACTGAAGCTTTCTTT.

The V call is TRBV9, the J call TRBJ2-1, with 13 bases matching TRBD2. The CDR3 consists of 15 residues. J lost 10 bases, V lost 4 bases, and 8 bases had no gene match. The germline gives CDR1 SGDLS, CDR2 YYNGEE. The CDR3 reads CASSLSGLAGLEQFF. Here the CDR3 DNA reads TGTGCCAGCAGCCTTTCGGGACTAGCGGGACTAGAGCAGTTCTTC.

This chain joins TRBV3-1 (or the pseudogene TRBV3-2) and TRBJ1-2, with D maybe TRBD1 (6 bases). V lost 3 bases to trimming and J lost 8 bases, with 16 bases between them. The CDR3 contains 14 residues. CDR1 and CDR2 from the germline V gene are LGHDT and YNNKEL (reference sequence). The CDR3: CASSQVAGEGGYTF. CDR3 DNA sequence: TGTGCCAGCAGCCAGGTCGCAGGGGAAGGAGGCTACACCTTC.

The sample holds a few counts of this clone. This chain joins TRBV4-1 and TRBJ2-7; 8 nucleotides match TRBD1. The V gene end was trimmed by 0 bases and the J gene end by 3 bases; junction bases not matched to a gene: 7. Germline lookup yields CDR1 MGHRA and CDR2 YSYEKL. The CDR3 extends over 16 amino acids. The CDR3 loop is CASSQDLGQVDYEQYF. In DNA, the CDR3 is TGCGCCAGCAGCCAAGATTTGGGACAGGTGGACTACGAGCAGTACTTC.

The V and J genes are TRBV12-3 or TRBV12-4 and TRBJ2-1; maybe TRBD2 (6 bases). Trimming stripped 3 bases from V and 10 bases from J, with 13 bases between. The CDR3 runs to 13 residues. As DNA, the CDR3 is TGTGCCAGCAGTTTCTCCCGGGGGTCCGAGCAGTTCTTC. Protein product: CASSFSRGSEQFF.

DNA for the CDR3: TGTGCCAGCAGCATAAATGGGGGACAGAACGATAGCAATCAGCCCCAGCATTTT. It encodes CASSINGGQNDSNQPQHF. The chain couples TRBV7-3 to TRBJ1-5, with 7 bases matching TRBD1. CDR3 length: 18 amino acids. With 5 bases clipped from V and 0 bases from J, the junction kept 13 bases outside the gene matches. Germline lookup yields CDR1 SGHTA and CDR2 FQGTGA.

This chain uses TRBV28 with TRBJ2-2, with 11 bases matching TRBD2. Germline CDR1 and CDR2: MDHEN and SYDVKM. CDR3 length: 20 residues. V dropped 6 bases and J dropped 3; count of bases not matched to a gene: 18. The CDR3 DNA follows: TGTGCCAGCAGGGGTTTACTAGCGGGAGCCGCGCTACGGGACACCGGGGAGCTGTTTTTT. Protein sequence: CASRGLLAGAALRDTGELFF.

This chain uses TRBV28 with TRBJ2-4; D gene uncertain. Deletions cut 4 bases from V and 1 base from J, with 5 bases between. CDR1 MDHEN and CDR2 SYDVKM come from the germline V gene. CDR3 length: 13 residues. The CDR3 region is CASSSIAKNIQYF. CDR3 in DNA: TGTGCCAGCAGTTCAATCGCCAAAAACATTCAGTACTTC. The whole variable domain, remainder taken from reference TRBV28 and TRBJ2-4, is DVKVTQSSRYLVKRTGEKVFLECVQDMDHENMFWYRQDPGLGLRLIYFSYDVKMKEKGDIPEGYSVSREKKERFSLILESASTNQTSMYLCASSSIAKNIQYFGAGTRLSVL.

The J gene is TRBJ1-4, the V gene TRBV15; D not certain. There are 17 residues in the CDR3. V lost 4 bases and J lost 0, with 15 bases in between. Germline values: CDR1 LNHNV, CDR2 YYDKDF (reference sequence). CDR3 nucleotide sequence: TGTGCCACCAGCAAGCCCGTGTTCCGATCAACTAATGAAAAACTGTTTTTT. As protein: CATSKPVFRSTNEKLFF.

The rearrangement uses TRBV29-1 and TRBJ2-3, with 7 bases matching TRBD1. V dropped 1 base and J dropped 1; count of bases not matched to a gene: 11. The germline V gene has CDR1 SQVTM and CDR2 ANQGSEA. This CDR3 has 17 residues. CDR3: CSVEAPQRTGGTDTQYF. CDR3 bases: TGCAGCGTTGAAGCTCCCCAGAGGACAGGAGGCACAGATACGCAGTATTTT.